The rows below give T cell receptor beta chains drawn from one sample of a study of PD-L1 blockade in urothelial cancer. Measured with immunoSEQ multiplex PCR; TCRdb has only the in-frame clones, and not every one. The repertoire has some 110,000 clones, around 90% of them found once; the top ten carry around 4%. Sequencing used PBMCs, obtained around atezolizumab (anti-PD-L1) treatment. These TCRs come from a man aged 60-69 years with urothelial cancer. CDR3s include the opening cysteine and the closing phenylalanine or tryptophan. D genes are given only for firm matches. Size is omitted from some rows. Given values are once, few, many or a class for expanded clones.

d_call clone_size j_call v_call cdr3_nt cdr3_aa
- - TRBJ1-1 TRBV11-2 TGTGCCAGCAGCTTTCAGGGGAACACTGAAGCTTTCTTT CASSFQGNTEAFF
TRBD1 - TRBJ1-2 TRBV2 TGTGCCAGCAGTCCCCCGGGACAGGGAGGTGGTGGCTACACCTTC CASSPPGQGGGGYTF
TRBD1 - TRBJ2-7 TRBV6-4 TGTGCCAGCAGTCTTAACCATCACAGGGGCTCCTACGAGCAGTACTTC CASSLNHHRGSYEQYF
TRBD1 - TRBJ2-7 TRBV2 TGTGCCAGCAGTTCCGGGACAGGCTACGAGCAGTACTTC CASSSGTGYEQYF
- - TRBJ1-1 TRBV29-1 TGCAGCGCCGGGGGAGGGGATGGTGAAGCTTTCTTT CSAGGGDGEAFF
- - TRBJ1-2 TRBV6-6 TGTGCCAGCAGTTACTCGGAGGGATCCAACTATGGCTACACCTTC CASSYSEGSNYGYTF
- few TRBJ1-6 TRBV10-3 TGTGCCACTGGAGCATCAGTCGGGTCACCCCTCCACTTT CATGASVGSPLHF
TRBD2 - TRBJ2-5 TRBV11-2 TGTGCCAGCAGCTTAAGGTTGGCTAGCGGGAGCTGGCAAGAGACCCAGTACTTC CASSLRLASGSWQETQYF
TRBD1 once TRBJ2-1 TRBV28 TGTGCCAGCAGTCACCGGGACAGTTCCTACAATGAGCAGTTCTTC CASSHRDSSYNEQFF
- - TRBJ2-2 TRBV7-8 TGTGCCAGCAGCCGATCCGGACAGAACACCGGGGAGCTGTTTTTT CASSRSGQNTGELFF
- - TRBJ2-3 TRBV4-2 TGTGCCAGCAGCCAAAATAGCGGCGCAGATACGCAGTATTTT CASSQNSGADTQYF
TRBD1 - TRBJ1-2 TRBV28 TGTGCCAGCAGTTCCCCACCGGGACAGGCCTATGGCTACACCTTC CASSSPPGQAYGYTF
- - TRBJ1-1 TRBV5-1 TGCGCCAGCACCCCGACACCGGCGGGCTCTGAAGCTTTCTTT CASTPTPAGSEAFF
TRBD1 - TRBJ2-3 TRBV7-6 TGTGCCAGCAGCCAATGGTCGGGACAGGCAGCAGATACGCAGTATTTT CASSQWSGQAADTQYF
- - TRBJ1-1 TRBV30 TGTGCCTGGAGTTTACAGGTTGAAGCTTTCTTT CAWSLQVEAFF
- - TRBJ2-3 TRBV6-1 TGTGCCAGCCCAGGCGTTCTCGGCACAGATACGCAGTATTTT CASPGVLGTDTQYF
- - TRBJ2-1 TRBV21-1 TGTGCCAGCAGAAAGGGACTAGCCTACAATGAGCAGTTCTTC CASRKGLAYNEQFF
TRBD1 - TRBJ1-2 TRBV30 TGTGCCTGGAGTCCCCCCGACAGGGCGCGGAACTATGGCTACACCTTC CAWSPPDRARNYGYTF
TRBD2 - TRBJ2-1 TRBV2 TGTGCCAGCAGTCCACTGACTAGCGGAAACTACAATGAGCAGTTCTTC CASSPLTSGNYNEQFF
TRBD1 - TRBJ2-3 TRBV2 TGTGCCAGCAGTAAGGACAGGGTTCGGGCAGATACGCAGTATTTT CASSKDRVRADTQYF
TRBD2 once TRBJ2-7 TRBV5-8 TGTGCCAGCAGCAAAGGAGGACTAGCGGGCACGGACGAGCAGTACTTC CASSKGGLAGTDEQYF
- - TRBJ2-3 TRBV5-8 TGTGCCAGCACTAGCACAGATACGCAGTATTTT CASTSTDTQYF
TRBD2 - TRBJ2-1 TRBV4-3 TGCGCCAGCAGCCAATCCCAGCGGGGGAATTACAATGAGCAGTTCTTC CASSQSQRGNYNEQFF
TRBD2 - TRBJ2-7 TRBV14 TGTGCCAGCAGGCGTCCCTCCTCGCGGGAGTGGGGAGAGCAGTACTTC CASRRPSSREWGEQYF
- - TRBJ2-2 TRBV27 TGTGCCAGCAGTTTGCCGGCCGGGGAGCTGTTTTTT CASSLPAGELFF
TRBD2 - TRBJ2-3 TRBV5-1 TGCGCCAGCAGCTTGTCGGGGGGAAGGAGACCTAGCACAGATACGCAGTATTTT CASSLSGGRRPSTDTQYF
- - TRBJ2-3 TRBV4-3 TGCGCCAGCAGCCCAGGGTACGGGAGCACAGATACGCAGTATTTT CASSPGYGSTDTQYF
- - TRBJ2-3 TRBV19 TGTGCCAGTACCCGGGACTCAGCGGATACGCAGTATTTT CASTRDSADTQYF
- - TRBJ1-4 TRBV5-1 TGCGCCAGCAGCTTGGCGGAGGGACCGGCTAATGAAAAACTGTTTTTT CASSLAEGPANEKLFF
- - TRBJ2-7 TRBV28 TGTGCCAGCAGTTTTGGGGGGTCCTCCTACGAGCAGTACTTC CASSFGGSSYEQYF
TRBD1 - TRBJ2-7 TRBV6-9 TGTGCCAGCAGTACCGAAGGGACAGGGGGGCCCCACGAGCAGTACTTC CASSTEGTGGPHEQYF
- - TRBJ2-1 TRBV7-3 TGTGCCAGCAGCTTAACGAGGAGTGAGCAGTTCTTC CASSLTRSEQFF
- - TRBJ1-3 TRBV6-6 TGTGCCAGCAGTTCGAACAGGGCCGGAAACACCATATATTTT CASSSNRAGNTIYF
TRBD2 - TRBJ2-7 TRBV4-1 TGCGCCAGCAGGGCAGCGGGGGGCCACGAGCAGTACTTC CASRAAGGHEQYF
TRBD1 - TRBJ1-5 TRBV29-1 TGCAGCGTCCGACAGGGGGCACAGCCCCAGCATTTT CSVRQGAQPQHF
TRBD2 - TRBJ2-1 TRBV19 TGTGCCAGTAGTTCAAGACTAGCGGGAGGTCCCCCCGGTGAGCAGTTCTTC CASSSRLAGGPPGEQFF
- - TRBJ2-5 TRBV11-1 TGTGCCAGCAGCTTAGTAGGGACAACCCTGGAAGAGACCCAGTACTTC CASSLVGTTLEETQYF
TRBD2 - TRBJ2-3 TRBV19 TGTGCCAGTAGTGCGGCGGGGGGAGGGCCAGATACGCAGTATTTT CASSAAGGGPDTQYF
TRBD2 - TRBJ2-1 TRBV9 TGTGCCAGCAACCCCGGGACTAGCTATTACAATGAGCAGTTCTTC CASNPGTSYYNEQFF
TRBD2 - TRBJ2-5 TRBV5-1 TGCGCCAGCAGCTTGACGGGACTATCTTCTGGAGAGACCCAGTACTTC CASSLTGLSSGETQYF
- - TRBJ2-2 TRBV11-2 TGTGCCAGCACCCTCGGGGGTTCTAACACCGGGGAGCTGTTTTTT CASTLGGSNTGELFF
TRBD1 few TRBJ1-5 TRBV9 TGTGCCAGCAGCGTAGGGGACAGGGGGCAGCCCCAGCATTTT CASSVGDRGQPQHF
TRBD2 - TRBJ2-7 TRBV5-6 TGTGCCAGCAGCTTGATCCGGACTAGCGGGGGGGCCTCCGAGCAGTACTTC CASSLIRTSGGASEQYF
- - TRBJ1-3 TRBV21-1 TGTGCCAGCAGCAGATCAAACAGGGTATGGACCATATATTTT CASSRSNRVWTIYF
- - TRBJ1-2 TRBV30 TGTGCCTGGAGTGTCGTTGGCTACACCTTC CAWSVVGYTF
- - TRBJ2-1 TRBV11-2 TGTGCCAGCAGCCCAGTCAGGGGTTCGTCCTACAATGAGCAGTTCTTC CASSPVRGSSYNEQFF
TRBD2 - TRBJ2-3 TRBV5-4 TGTGCCAGCAGCTTGCCCCTAGCGGGAGCAGATACGCAGTATTTT CASSLPLAGADTQYF
- - TRBJ2-3 TRBV19 TGTGCCAGTAGTACCGGCGGGACTTACACAGATACGCAGTATTTT CASSTGGTYTDTQYF
TRBD1 - TRBJ2-2 TRBV4-2 TGTGCCAGCAGCCAAGAGGACAGGGGGTTCGGGGAGCTGTTTTTT CASSQEDRGFGELFF
- - TRBJ2-7 TRBV4-3 TGCGCCAGCAGCCAAGATGTCGGGATTTCCTACGAGCAGTACTTC CASSQDVGISYEQYF
- - TRBJ1-2 TRBV11-2 TGTGCCAGCAGCTCCCACCGAGGTTCGGGGGGCGAAGGCTACACCTTC CASSSHRGSGGEGYTF
TRBD1 - TRBJ1-1 TRBV7-6 TGTGCCAGCAGCTTAGGGACAGGGGCGAACACTGAAGCTTTCTTT CASSLGTGANTEAFF
TRBD2 - TRBJ2-7 TRBV2 TGTGCCAGCAGTTTGAGCGGGAGTTCCTACGAGCAGTACTTC CASSLSGSSYEQYF
TRBD1 - TRBJ1-2 TRBV15 TGTGCCACCAGCACTGACAGGGGGCGGGACTATGGCTACACCTTC CATSTDRGRDYGYTF
- once TRBJ1-1 TRBV5-4 TGTGCCAGCAGCGGAGGGATGAGAGGACTCACTGAAGCTTTCTTT CASSGGMRGLTEAFF
TRBD1 - TRBJ2-5 TRBV9 TGTGCCAGCAGCCGGGGACAGGTCCAAGAGACCCAGTACTTC CASSRGQVQETQYF
- - TRBJ2-5 TRBV30 TGTGCCTGGAGTTCTAGCAGTGAGACCCAGTACTTC CAWSSSSETQYF